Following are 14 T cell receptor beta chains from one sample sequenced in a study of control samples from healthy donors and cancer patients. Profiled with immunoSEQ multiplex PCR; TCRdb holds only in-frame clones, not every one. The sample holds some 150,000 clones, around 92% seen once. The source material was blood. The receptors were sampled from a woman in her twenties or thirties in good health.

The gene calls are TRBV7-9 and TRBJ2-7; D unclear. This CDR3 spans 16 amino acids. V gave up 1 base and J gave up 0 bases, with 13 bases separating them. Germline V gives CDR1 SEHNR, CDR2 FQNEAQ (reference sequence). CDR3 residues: CASSLGGGARSYEQYF. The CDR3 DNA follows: TGTGCCAGCAGCTTAGGAGGTGGAGCGCGCTCCTACGAGCAGTACTTC.

The CDR3 nucleotides are TGTGCCAGCAGCGTAGGACAGGGCGGGAGGGAAAAACTGTTTTTT. Its protein product is CASSVGQGGREKLFF. The genes are TRBV9 and TRBJ1-4; TRBD1 aligns across 7 bases. This CDR3 has 15 amino acids. Germline assignment: CDR1 SGDLS and CDR2 YYNGEE. V shed 0 bases and J 8 bases; nucleotides not matched to a gene: 7.

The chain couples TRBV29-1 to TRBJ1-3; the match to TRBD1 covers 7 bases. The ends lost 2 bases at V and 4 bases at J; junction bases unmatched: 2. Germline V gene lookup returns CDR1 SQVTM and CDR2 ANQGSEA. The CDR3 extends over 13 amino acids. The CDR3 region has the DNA TGCAGCGTTGAAATGGACAGGGGAAACACCATATATTTT. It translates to CSVEMDRGNTIYF.

The CDR3 here is CASSLGAGGFYEQYF. CDR3 coding DNA: TGCGCCAGCAGCCTCGGGGCGGGGGGGTTCTACGAGCAGTACTTC. The chain carries TRBV5-1 and TRBJ2-7, with 9 bases lining up with TRBD2. V trimming: 4 bases; J trimming: 3 bases; junction bases outside the gene matches: 8. The CDR3 extends over 15 amino acids. Germline V gene lookup returns CDR1 SGHRS and CDR2 YFSETQ.

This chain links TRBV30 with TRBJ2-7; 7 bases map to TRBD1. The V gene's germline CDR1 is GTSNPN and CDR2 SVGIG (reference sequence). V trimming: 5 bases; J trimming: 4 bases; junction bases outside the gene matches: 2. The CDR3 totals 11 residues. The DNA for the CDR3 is TGTGCCTGGGACAGGGAGTACGAGCAGTACTTC. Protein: CAWDREYEQYF.

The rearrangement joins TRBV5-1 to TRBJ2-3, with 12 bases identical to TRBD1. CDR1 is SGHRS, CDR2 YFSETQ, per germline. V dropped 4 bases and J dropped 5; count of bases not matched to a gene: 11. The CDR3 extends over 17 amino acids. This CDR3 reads CASSEAPGTGGRDTQYF. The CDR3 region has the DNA TGCGCCAGCAGCGAAGCCCCCGGGACAGGGGGCAGAGATACGCAGTATTTT.

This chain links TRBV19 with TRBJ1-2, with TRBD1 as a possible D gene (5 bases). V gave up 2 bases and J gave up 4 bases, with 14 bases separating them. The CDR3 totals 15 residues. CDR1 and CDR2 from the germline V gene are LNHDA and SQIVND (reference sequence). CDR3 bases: TGTGCCAGTAGTATATCATTTACAGGCGGCTATGGCTACACCTTC. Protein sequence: CASSISFTGGYGYTF.

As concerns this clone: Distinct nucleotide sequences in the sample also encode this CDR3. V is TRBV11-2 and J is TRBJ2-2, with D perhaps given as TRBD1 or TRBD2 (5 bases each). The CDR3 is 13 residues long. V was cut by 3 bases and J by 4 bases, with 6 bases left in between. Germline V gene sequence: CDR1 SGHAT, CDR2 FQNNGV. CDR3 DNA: TGTGCCAGCAGCTTGGGGACCACCGGGGAGCTGTTTTTT. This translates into CASSLGTTGELFF. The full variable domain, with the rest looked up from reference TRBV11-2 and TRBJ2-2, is EAGVAQSPRYKIIEKRQSVAFWCNPISGHATLYWYQQILGQGPKLLIQFQNNGVVDDSQLPKDRFSAERLKGVDSTLKIQPAKLEDSAVYLCASSLGTTGELFFGEGSRLTVL.

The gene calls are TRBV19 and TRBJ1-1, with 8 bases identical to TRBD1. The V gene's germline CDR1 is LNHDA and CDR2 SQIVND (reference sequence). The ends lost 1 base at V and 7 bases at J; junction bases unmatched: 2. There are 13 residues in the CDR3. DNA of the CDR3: TGTGCCAGTAGTATAGGGGACAGGTTTGAAGCTTTCTTT. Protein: CASSIGDRFEAFF.

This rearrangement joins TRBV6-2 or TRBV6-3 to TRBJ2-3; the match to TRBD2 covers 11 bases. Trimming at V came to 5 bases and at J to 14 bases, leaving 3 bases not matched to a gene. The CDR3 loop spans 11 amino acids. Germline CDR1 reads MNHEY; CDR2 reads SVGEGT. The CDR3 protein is CASSKLAGVYF. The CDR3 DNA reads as TGTGCCAGCAGTAAACTAGCGGGAGTGTATTTT.

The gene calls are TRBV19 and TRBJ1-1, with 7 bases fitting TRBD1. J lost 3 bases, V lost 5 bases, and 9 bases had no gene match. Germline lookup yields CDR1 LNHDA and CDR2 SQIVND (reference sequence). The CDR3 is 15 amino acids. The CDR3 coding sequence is TGTGCCAGTAGTGGGGCAGGGGGAGATTACACTGAAGCTTTCTTT. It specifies CASSGAGGDYTEAFF.

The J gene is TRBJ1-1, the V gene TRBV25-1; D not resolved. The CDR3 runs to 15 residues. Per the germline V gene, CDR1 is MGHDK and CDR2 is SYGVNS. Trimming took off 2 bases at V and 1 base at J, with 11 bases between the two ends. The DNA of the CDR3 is TGTGCCAGCAGTGAAGCGGGCAGCGGGAACACTGAAGCTTTCTTT. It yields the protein CASSEAGSGNTEAFF.

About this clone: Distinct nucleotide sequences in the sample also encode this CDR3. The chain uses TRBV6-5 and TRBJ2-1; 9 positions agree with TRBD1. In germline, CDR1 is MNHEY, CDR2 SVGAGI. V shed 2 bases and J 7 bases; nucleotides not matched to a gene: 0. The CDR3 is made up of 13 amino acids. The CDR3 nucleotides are TGTGCCAGCAGTTACGACAGGGGGAATGAGCAGTTCTTC. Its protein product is CASSYDRGNEQFF.

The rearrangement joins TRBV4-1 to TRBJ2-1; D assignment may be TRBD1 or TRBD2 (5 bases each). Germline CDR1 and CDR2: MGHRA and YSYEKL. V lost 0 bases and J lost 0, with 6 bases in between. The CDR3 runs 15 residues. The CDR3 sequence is CASSQDGASYNEQFF. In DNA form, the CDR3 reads TGCGCCAGCAGCCAAGACGGGGCCTCCTACAATGAGCAGTTCTTC.